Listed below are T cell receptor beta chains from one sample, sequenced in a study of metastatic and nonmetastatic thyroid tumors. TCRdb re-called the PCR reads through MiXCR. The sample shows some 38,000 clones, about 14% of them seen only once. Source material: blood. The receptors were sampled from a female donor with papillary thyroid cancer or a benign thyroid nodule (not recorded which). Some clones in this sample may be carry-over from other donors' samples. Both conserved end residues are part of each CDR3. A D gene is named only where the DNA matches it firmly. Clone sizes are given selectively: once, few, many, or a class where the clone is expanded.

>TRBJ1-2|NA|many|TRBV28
TGTGCCAGCAGCGACGGCTACTATGGCTACACCTTC
CASSDGYYGYTF
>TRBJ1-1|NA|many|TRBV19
TGTGCCAGTAGTAACAACAAAAGGGCTTTCTTT
CASSNNKRAFF
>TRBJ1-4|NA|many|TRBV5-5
TGTGCCAGCAGCCCTGGCGGGCAGTATAATGAAAAACTGTTTTTT
CASSPGGQYNEKLFF
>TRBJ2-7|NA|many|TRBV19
TGTGCCAGTAGTATAGCTGACAGTAGTACCTACGAGCAGTACTTC
CASSIADSSTYEQYF
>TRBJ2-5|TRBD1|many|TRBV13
TGTGCCAGCACCCGGGACAGGGGTTTAGGAGAGACCCAGTACTTC
CASTRDRGLGETQYF
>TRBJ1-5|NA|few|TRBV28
TGTGCCAGCAGTTTATCCTATAGTGCGATCAGCAGTCAGCCCCAGCATTTT
CASSLSYSAISSQPQHF
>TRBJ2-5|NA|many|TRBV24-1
TGTGCCACCAGTGATTTCGGGCAATATTCAGAGACCCAGTACTTC
CATSDFGQYSETQYF
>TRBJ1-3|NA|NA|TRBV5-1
TGCGCCAGCAGCTTTACCACATGGTACTCTGGAAACACCATATATTTT
CASSFTTWYSGNTIYF
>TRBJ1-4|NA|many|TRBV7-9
TGTGCCAGCAGTCGACAGTTCCCCCACTCAACTAATGAAAAACTGTTTTTT
CASSRQFPHSTNEKLFF
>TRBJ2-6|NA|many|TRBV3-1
TGTGCCAGCAGCGAAGGGCCGGGGGCCAACGTCCTGACTTTC
CASSEGPGANVLTF
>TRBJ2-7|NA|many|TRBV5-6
TGTGCCAGCAGCCCCATGGCTGGCGAGCAGTACTTC
CASSPMAGEQYF
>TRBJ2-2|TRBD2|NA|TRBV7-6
TGTGCCAGCAGCTTAGACGGGGGGGCGGACGCCGGGGAGCTGTTTTTT
CASSLDGGADAGELFF
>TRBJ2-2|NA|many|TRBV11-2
TGTGCCAGCAGCCGCACAGGATTTACCGGGGAGCTGTTTTTT
CASSRTGFTGELFF
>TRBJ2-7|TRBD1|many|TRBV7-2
TGTGCCAGCAGCTTGACAGGGGCGTTATCCTACGAGCAGTACTTC
CASSLTGALSYEQYF
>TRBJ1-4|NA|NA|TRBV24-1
TGTGCCACCAGTGGGCGTGTTGGGGCTAATGAAAAACTGTTTTTT
CATSGRVGANEKLFF
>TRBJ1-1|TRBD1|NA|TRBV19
TGTGCCAGTAGACAGGGGCAGAACACTGAAGCTTTCTTT
CASRQGQNTEAFF
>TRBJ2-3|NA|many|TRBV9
TGTGCCAGCAGCGTAGGCGACAGGTACACAGATACGCAGTATTTT
CASSVGDRYTDTQYF
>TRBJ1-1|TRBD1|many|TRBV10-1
TGCGCCAGCAGCGGGGACAGGGAGTCTGAAGCTTTCTTT
CASSGDRESEAFF
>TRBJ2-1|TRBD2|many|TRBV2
TGTGCCAGCAGTAGGACACTAGCGGGTTCCAATGAGCAGTTCTTC
CASSRTLAGSNEQFF
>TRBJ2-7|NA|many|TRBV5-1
TGCGCCAGCAGCTTCGGTCCACCGGGACCCTACGAGCAGTACTTC
CASSFGPPGPYEQYF
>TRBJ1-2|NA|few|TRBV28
TGTGCCAGCAGTTTGGGGTCCGGCTATGGCTACACCTTC
CASSLGSGYGYTF
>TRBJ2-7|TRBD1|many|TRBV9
TGTGCCAGCAGCGTAGGGGGCGGGGACAGGGGGCCTTACGAGCAGTACTTC
CASSVGGGDRGPYEQYF
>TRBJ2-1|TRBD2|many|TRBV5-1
TGCGCCAGCAGCTTGGTGGGATTAGCGGGGTATGAGCAGTTCTTC
CASSLVGLAGYEQFF
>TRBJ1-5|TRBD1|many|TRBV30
TGTGCCTGGAGTGTTAAAGGGACAGGGAATCAGCCCCAGCATTTT
CAWSVKGTGNQPQHF
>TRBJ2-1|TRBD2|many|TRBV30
TGTGCCGGGGGGCTAGCGGGAGGGCGTGAGCAGTTCTTC
CAGGLAGGREQFF
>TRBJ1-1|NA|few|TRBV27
TGTGCCAGCAGTCCCGATAGGTCTCACCTGTGGGACACTGAAGCTTTCTTT
CASSPDRSHLWDTEAFF
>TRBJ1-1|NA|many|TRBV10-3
TGTGCCATCAGTGAGTATGGCACTATGAACACTGAAGCTTTCTTT
CAISEYGTMNTEAFF
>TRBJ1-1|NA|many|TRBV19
TGTGCCAGTAATCGGGAATCGGGCACTGAAGCTTTCTTT
CASNRESGTEAFF
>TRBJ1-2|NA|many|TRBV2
TGTGCCAGCAGTGGGACAGTCCTTAACTATGGCTACACCTTC
CASSGTVLNYGYTF
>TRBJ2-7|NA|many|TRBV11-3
TGTGCCAGCAGCCAGACAGTAACCTACGAGCAGTACTTC
CASSQTVTYEQYF
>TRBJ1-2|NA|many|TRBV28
TGTGCCAGCAGTTTGGGAGGCTATGGCTACACCTTC
CASSLGGYGYTF
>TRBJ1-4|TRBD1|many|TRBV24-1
TGTGCCACCAGTGACCCCCGACAGGGAACGAGCTTTGAAAAACTGTTTTTT
CATSDPRQGTSFEKLFF
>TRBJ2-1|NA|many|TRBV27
TGTGCCAGCAGTCCGCCCCCCCCCACCATAAACAATGAGCAGTTCTTC
CASSPPPPTINNEQFF
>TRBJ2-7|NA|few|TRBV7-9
TGTGCCAGCAGCTTACCAGCTAACGAGCAGTACTTC
CASSLPANEQYF
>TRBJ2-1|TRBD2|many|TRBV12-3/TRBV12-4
TGTGCCAGCAGTAGGGGACTAGCGGGAGATGTGCACAATGAGCAGTTCTTC
CASSRGLAGDVHNEQFF
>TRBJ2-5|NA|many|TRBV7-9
TGTGCCAGCAGCTGGACCGAACTGGCCGAGACCCAGTACTTC
CASSWTELAETQYF
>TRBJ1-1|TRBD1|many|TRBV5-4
TGTGCCAGCAGCGTTGAGTTGGCGATAGGGGGCGGTGGCACTGAAGCTTTCTTT
CASSVELAIGGGGTEAFF
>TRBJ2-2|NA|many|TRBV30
TGTGCCTGTCCCCTCGACGGGGAGCTGTTTTTT
CACPLDGELFF
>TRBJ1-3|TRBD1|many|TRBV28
TGTGCCAGCAGCCCGGGACAGCCCTCTGGAAACACCATATATTTT
CASSPGQPSGNTIYF
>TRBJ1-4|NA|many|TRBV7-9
TGTGCCAGCAGCCCCCAGGGATTTCATGAAAAACTGTTTTTT
CASSPQGFHEKLFF
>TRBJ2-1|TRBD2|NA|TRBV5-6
TGTGCCAGCAGCTTGGCCAGGATAGCGGGAGGGCCCGTTGAGCAGTTCTTC
CASSLARIAGGPVEQFF
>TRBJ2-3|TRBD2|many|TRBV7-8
TGTGCCAGCAGCCCTCGGACTAGCGGGAGCCCTTTAGATACGCAGTATTTT
CASSPRTSGSPLDTQYF
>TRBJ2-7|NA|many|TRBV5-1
TGCGCCAGCAGCTTCCGGACTCTGACCCACGAGCAGTACTTC
CASSFRTLTHEQYF
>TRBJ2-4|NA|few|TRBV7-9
TGTGCCAGCAGCTTAGCGACGGGGGGCTTGGGAGGAAACATTCAGTACTTC
CASSLATGGLGGNIQYF
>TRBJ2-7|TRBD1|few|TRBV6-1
TGTGCCACCTTCGTCCCCACCGGGACAGGGTACGAGCAGTACTTC
CATFVPTGTGYEQYF
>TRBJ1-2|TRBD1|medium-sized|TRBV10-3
TGTGCCATCGCAGGGGGCGCGAGTGGCTACACCTTC
CAIAGGASGYTF
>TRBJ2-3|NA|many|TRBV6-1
TGTGCCAGCCGTACCAAATTAGAAGCAGATACGCAGTATTTT
CASRTKLEADTQYF
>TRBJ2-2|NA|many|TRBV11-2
TGTGCCAGCACCCTCATTCAGGGGGGCCTGAACACCGGGGAGCTGTTTTTT
CASTLIQGGLNTGELFF
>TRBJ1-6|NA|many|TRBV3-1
TGTGCCAGCAGCCAGAACCCTGGGACCTATAATTCACCCCTCCACTTT
CASSQNPGTYNSPLHF
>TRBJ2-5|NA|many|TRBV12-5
TGTGCTAGTGGTTTCGACAGGAGTGGGGACCAGTACTTC
CASGFDRSGDQYF
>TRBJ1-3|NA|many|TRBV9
TGTGCCAGCAGCCTTGGCCCCTCTGGAAACACCATATATTTT
CASSLGPSGNTIYF
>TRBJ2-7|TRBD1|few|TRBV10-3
TGTGCCATCAGTGAGCCTGGACAGGAGGCGAACGAGCAGTACTTC
CAISEPGQEANEQYF
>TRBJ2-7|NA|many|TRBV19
TGTGCCAGTAGTATAGCTCAGACCTCCTACGAGCAGTACTTC
CASSIAQTSYEQYF
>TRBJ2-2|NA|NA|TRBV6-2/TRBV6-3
TGTGCCAGCAGTTACTCGATAGGCGGGGAGCTGTTTTTT
CASSYSIGGELFF
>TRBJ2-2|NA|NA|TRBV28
TGTGCCAGCAGCCACCGTGAGGGGGCGAACACCGGGGAGCTGTTTTTT
CASSHREGANTGELFF
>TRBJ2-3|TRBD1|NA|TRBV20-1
TGCAGTGCGGAGGGACAGGGGGCGAGAGATACGCAGTATTTT
CSAEGQGARDTQYF
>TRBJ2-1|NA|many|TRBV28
TGTGCCAGCGAGAACCGGAATAGGGTGCAGTTCTTC
CASENRNRVQFF